The next 18 T cell receptor beta chains were all read from a single sample in a study of CD8 T cells in ankylosing spondylitis. TCRdb passed the 5' RACE reads through MiXCR, listing each CDR3 protein once. The table lists roughly 240,000 distinct CDR3 sequences, roughly 32% of them singletons. The sequenced material came from blood, either unsorted or a sorted T cell fraction (not recorded which). All receptors come from a male donor with ankylosing spondylitis or in good health (not recorded which).

The chain uses TRBV5-4 and TRBJ2-1; 12 nucleotides match TRBD2. The CDR3 extends over 16 amino acids. Germline CDR1 SGHNT, CDR2 YYREEE (reference sequence). V shed 4 bases, J shed 6 bases, and the junction held 8 bases outside the gene matches. This chain's CDR3 is CASSSLAGGIFNEQFF. Here the CDR3 DNA reads TGTGCCAGCAGCAGCCTAGCGGGGGGGATATTCAATGAGCAGTTCTTC. Complete variable domain (other parts from reference TRBV5-4 and TRBJ2-1): ETGVTQSPTHLIKTRGQQVTLRCSSQSGHNTVSWYQQALGQGPQFIFQYYREEENGRGNFPPRFSGLQFPNYSSELNVNALELDDSALYLCASSSLAGGIFNEQFFGPGTRLTVL.

This rearrangement joins TRBV7-2 to TRBJ2-3; D remains ambiguous. Trimming took 3 bases from V and 2 from J, leaving 6 bases between them. CDR1 is SGHTA and CDR2 is FQGNSA in the germline V gene. This CDR3 spans 13 amino acids. For the CDR3, the DNA is TGTGCCAGCAGCTTCCCGTACACAGATACGCAGTATTTT. Translating gives CASSFPYTDTQYF.

V and J are TRBV10-2 and TRBJ2-5; weak D call: TRBD1 (5 bases). The CDR3 sequence is 13 residues long. Germline CDR1 reads WSHSY; CDR2 reads SAAADI. V was trimmed by 6 bases and J by 0 bases, leaving 8 bases between them. CDR3: CASSDSYQETQYF. As DNA, the CDR3 is TGCGCCAGCAGCGACAGCTACCAAGAGACCCAGTACTTC.

This clonotype was detected only once. The chain combines TRBV20-1 with TRBJ2-1; 9 bases map to TRBD1. The CDR3 consists of 14 residues. The germline gives CDR1 DFQATT, CDR2 SNEGSKA (reference sequence). The trim removed 4 bases at V and 5 bases at J, leaving 6 bases unmatched. Written as DNA, the CDR3 is TGCAGTGCTACTACAGGGGGCGCGGACAATGAGCAGTTCTTC. This gives the protein CSATTGGADNEQFF.

V usage is TRBV6-1 and J usage is TRBJ2-1; 11 bases fit TRBD2. The CDR3 consists of 16 residues. Trimming cost V 0 bases and J 2 bases; bases outside gene matches: 0. Per germline, CDR1 MNHNS and CDR2 SASEGT. CDR3 DNA sequence: TGTGCCAGCAGTGAAGCTAGCGGGGGGGCCTACAATGAGCAGTTCTTC. It translates to CASSEASGGAYNEQFF.

A remark on this clonotype: At one of its ends the junction is not consistent with the germline gene, which may arise from a read error. The V and J genes are TRBV12-3 or TRBV12-4 and TRBJ1-5; the D is unclear. The length of the CDR3 is 14 residues. DNA for the CDR3: TGTGCCAGCAGTCTAGCGAGTAGCAATCAGCCCCAGCATTTT. Translating it yields CASSLASSNQPQHF.

The rearrangement links TRBV28 to TRBJ1-2; 7 bases match TRBD1. This CDR3 region has 14 residues. Germline V gives CDR1 MDHEN, CDR2 SYDVKM. Trimming removed 5 bases from V and 2 bases from J; junction bases left unmatched: 5. CDR3 in DNA: TGTGCCAGCAGTATGACAGGGCAGAACTATGGCTACACCTTC. It codes for CASSMTGQNYGYTF.

A few counts support this clonotype. The chain is built from TRBV4-2 and TRBJ2-7; D possibly corresponds to TRBD2 (5 bases). The germline V gene encodes CDR1 LGHNA and CDR2 YNFKEQ. The CDR3 covers 16 residues. Trimming stripped 0 bases from V and 3 bases from J, with 15 bases between. The CDR3 loop reads CASSQEMAGTSYEQYF. CDR3 nucleotide sequence: TGTGCCAGCAGCCAAGAAATGGCCGGAACTAGCTACGAGCAGTACTTC.

This clonotype was picked up a small number of times. The chain links TRBV20-1 to TRBJ1-2; 7 bases are a match to TRBD1. V lost 5 bases and J lost 4; bases outside the gene matches: 10. The V gene's germline CDR1 is DFQATT and CDR2 SNEGSKA (reference sequence). There are 14 residues in the CDR3. This chain's CDR3 is CSADSRGQIYGYTF. DNA for the CDR3: TGCAGTGCTGATAGTCGGGGACAGATCTATGGCTACACCTTC.

This clonotype occurred a few times. The J gene is TRBJ2-3, the V gene TRBV12-3 or TRBV12-4; D gene uncertain. V was clipped by 8 bases and J by 0 bases, with 6 bases between them. The CDR3 spans 12 residues. CDR3 bases: TGTGCCAGCTCCCGGAGCACAGATACGCAGTATTTT. Protein sequence: CASSRSTDTQYF.

This CDR3 reads CASSARDQQYF. CDR3 nucleotides: TGCGCCAGCAGCGCCCGGGACCAGCAGTACTTC. The chain has TRBV5-1 and TRBJ2-7; D possibly matches TRBD1 or TRBD2 (5 bases each). CDR1 SGHRS and CDR2 YFSETQ come from the germline V gene. The CDR3 extends over 11 amino acids. The V and J ends lost 4 bases and 8 bases respectively, with 10 bases between them.

The V and J genes are TRBV12-3 or TRBV12-4 and TRBJ2-1, with unresolved D. This CDR3 is 11 amino acids long. V lost 6 bases and J lost 8, with 8 bases in between. CDR3 residues: CASRTRDEQFF. The DNA of the CDR3 is TGTGCCAGCAGGACCCGTGATGAGCAGTTCTTC.

The rearrangement joins TRBV29-1 to TRBJ2-1; 8 nucleotides line up with TRBD2. This CDR3 spans 13 amino acids. V dropped 3 bases and J dropped 7; count of bases not matched to a gene: 5. CDR1 is SQVTM, CDR2 ANQGSEA, per germline. The CDR3 sequence: CSVEGTSLNEQFF. In DNA form, the CDR3 reads TGCAGCGTTGAGGGGACTAGTCTAAATGAGCAGTTCTTC.

V gene TRBV6-5 combines with J gene TRBJ2-3, with TRBD2 identical over 8 bases. CDR1 is MNHEY and CDR2 is SVGAGI in the germline V gene. The CDR3 runs 15 residues. V trimming: 4 bases; J trimming: 5 bases; junction bases outside the gene matches: 8. In nucleotides, the CDR3 is TGTGCCAGCAGTTTACGGGGGGGTGGGGGAGATACGCAGTATTTT. Translating it yields CASSLRGGGGDTQYF.

J is TRBJ2-7 and V is TRBV10-3, with 15 bases that match TRBD2. The V gene's germline CDR1 is ENHRY and CDR2 SYGVKD. There are 18 residues in the CDR3. J gave up 0 bases and V 3 bases, and 6 bases lay outside the gene matches. The CDR3 loop reads CAISDFGLAGGASYEQYF. The CDR3 coding sequence is TGTGCCATCAGTGACTTCGGACTAGCGGGGGGGGCCTCCTACGAGCAGTACTTC.

A few counts support this clonotype. V usage is TRBV6-1 and J usage is TRBJ1-5, with TRBD1 identical over 11 bases. In germline, CDR1 is MNHNS, CDR2 SASEGT. The V gene end was trimmed by 10 bases and the J gene end by 0 bases; junction bases not matched to a gene: 8. The CDR3 is 16 amino acids. The CDR3 sequence is CATTGQGVYSNQPQHF. For the CDR3, the DNA is TGTGCCACTACGGGACAGGGGGTTTATAGCAATCAGCCCCAGCATTTT.

This chain connects TRBV29-1 to TRBJ1-1; TRBD1 might be the D (6 bases). Trimming stripped 6 bases from V and 5 bases from J, with 16 bases between. This CDR3 is built from 13 residues. CDR1 is SQVTM and CDR2 is ANQGSEA in the germline V gene. The CDR3 DNA reads as TGCAGCGTCTTAAACAGGGAGAGGACTGAAGCTTTCTTT. Residues: CSVLNRERTEAFF.

The chain joins TRBV7-2 to TRBJ1-2, with no clear D. Germline V gene data show CDR1 as SGHTA and CDR2 as FQGNSA. Trimming shortened V by 3 bases and J by 0 bases, and 5 bases separated the two germline ends. The length of the CDR3 is 13 residues. The CDR3 loop reads CASSLVANYGYTF. In DNA, the CDR3 is TGTGCCAGCAGCTTGGTGGCTAACTATGGCTACACCTTC.